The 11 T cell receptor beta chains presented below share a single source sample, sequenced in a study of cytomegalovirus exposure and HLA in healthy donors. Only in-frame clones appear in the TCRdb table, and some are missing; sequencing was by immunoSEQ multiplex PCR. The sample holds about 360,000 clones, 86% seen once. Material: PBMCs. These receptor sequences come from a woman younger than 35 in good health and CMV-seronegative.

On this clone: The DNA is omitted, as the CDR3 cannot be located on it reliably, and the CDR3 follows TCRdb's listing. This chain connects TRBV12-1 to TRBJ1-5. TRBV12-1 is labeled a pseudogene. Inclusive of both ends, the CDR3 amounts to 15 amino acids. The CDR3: CASSFWGGGNQPQHF.

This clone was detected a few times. CDR3: CAWSAALEEGQPQHF. The CDR3 DNA is TGTGCCTGGAGCGCTGCTCTGGAAGAGGGTCAGCCCCAGCATTTT. This rearrangement joins TRBV30 to TRBJ1-5; D not certain. Between the trimmed V and J ends, which lost 3 bases and 6 bases, there was a span of 18 bases. Germline CDR1 reads GTSNPN; CDR2 reads SVGIG (reference sequence). The length of the CDR3 is 15 residues.

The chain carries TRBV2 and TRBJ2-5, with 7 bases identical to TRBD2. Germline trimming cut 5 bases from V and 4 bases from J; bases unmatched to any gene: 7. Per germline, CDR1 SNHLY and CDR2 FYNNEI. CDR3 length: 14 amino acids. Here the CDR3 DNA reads TGTGCCAGCAGTTCTGCGGGAGATAGAGAGACCCAGTACTTC. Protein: CASSSAGDRETQYF.

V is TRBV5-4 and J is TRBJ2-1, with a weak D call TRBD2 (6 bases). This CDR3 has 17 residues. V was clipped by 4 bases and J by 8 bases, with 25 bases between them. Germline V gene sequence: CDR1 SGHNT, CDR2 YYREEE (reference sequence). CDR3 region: CASSPAFGTPHLDEQFF. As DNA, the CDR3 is TGTGCCAGCAGCCCGGCCTTCGGGACTCCCCACCTGGATGAGCAGTTCTTC. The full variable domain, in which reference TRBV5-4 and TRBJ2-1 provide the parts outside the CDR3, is ETGVTQSPTHLIKTRGQQVTLRCSSQSGHNTVSWYQQALGQGPQFIFQYYREEENGRGNFPPRFSGLQFPNYSSELNVNALELDDSALYLCASSPAFGTPHLDEQFFGPGTRLTVL.

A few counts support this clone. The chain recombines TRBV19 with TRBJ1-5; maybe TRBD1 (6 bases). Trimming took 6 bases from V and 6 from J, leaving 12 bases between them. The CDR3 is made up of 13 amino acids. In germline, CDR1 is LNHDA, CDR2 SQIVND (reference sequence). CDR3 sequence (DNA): TGTGCCAGTAGAGAGGGGGAAAGTCAGCCCCAGCATTTT. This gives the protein CASREGESQPQHF.

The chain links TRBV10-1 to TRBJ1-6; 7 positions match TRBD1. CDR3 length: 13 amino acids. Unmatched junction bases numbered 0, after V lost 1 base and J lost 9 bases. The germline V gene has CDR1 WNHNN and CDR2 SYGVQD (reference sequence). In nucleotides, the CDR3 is TGCGCCAGCAGTGAGTACAGGGGTTCACCCCTCCACTTT. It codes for CASSEYRGSPLHF.

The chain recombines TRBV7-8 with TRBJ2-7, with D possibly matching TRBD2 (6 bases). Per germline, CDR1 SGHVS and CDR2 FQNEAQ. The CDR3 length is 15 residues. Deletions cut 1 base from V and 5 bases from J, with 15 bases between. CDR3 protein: CASSLGHRRRDEQYF. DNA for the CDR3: TGTGCCAGCAGCTTAGGCCACCGCAGGAGGGACGAGCAGTACTTC.

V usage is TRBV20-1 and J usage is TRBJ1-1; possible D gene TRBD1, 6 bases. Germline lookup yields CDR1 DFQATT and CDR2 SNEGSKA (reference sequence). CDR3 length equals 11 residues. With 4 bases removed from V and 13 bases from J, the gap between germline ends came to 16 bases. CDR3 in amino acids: CSATTSGVCFF. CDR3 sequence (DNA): TGCAGTGCTACCACCTCAGGGGTTTGTTTCTTT.

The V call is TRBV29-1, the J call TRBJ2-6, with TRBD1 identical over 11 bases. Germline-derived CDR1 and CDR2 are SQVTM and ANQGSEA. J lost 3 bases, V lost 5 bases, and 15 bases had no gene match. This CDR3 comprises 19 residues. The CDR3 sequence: CSVIAGTGGWYDGANVLTF. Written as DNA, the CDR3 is TGCAGCGTTATAGCCGGGACAGGGGGTTGGTATGATGGGGCCAACGTCCTGACTTTC.

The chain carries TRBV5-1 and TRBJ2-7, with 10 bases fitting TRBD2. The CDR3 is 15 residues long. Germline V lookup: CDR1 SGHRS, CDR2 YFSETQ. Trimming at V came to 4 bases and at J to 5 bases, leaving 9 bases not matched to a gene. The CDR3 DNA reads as TGCGCCAGCAGCGACACTAGCGGGAATGTGCACGAGCAGTACTTC. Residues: CASSDTSGNVHEQYF.

The CDR3 coding sequence is TGTGCCAGCAGCTTAGCAGGGGGCGGTTCCGAGCAGTACTTC. This sequence encodes CASSLAGGGSEQYF. The chain links TRBV7-2 to TRBJ2-7, with 7 bases identical to TRBD1. The V gene's germline CDR1 is SGHTA and CDR2 FQGNSA. The CDR3 extends over 14 amino acids. After removal of 0 bases from V and 6 bases from J, the junction contained 5 bases not matched to a gene.